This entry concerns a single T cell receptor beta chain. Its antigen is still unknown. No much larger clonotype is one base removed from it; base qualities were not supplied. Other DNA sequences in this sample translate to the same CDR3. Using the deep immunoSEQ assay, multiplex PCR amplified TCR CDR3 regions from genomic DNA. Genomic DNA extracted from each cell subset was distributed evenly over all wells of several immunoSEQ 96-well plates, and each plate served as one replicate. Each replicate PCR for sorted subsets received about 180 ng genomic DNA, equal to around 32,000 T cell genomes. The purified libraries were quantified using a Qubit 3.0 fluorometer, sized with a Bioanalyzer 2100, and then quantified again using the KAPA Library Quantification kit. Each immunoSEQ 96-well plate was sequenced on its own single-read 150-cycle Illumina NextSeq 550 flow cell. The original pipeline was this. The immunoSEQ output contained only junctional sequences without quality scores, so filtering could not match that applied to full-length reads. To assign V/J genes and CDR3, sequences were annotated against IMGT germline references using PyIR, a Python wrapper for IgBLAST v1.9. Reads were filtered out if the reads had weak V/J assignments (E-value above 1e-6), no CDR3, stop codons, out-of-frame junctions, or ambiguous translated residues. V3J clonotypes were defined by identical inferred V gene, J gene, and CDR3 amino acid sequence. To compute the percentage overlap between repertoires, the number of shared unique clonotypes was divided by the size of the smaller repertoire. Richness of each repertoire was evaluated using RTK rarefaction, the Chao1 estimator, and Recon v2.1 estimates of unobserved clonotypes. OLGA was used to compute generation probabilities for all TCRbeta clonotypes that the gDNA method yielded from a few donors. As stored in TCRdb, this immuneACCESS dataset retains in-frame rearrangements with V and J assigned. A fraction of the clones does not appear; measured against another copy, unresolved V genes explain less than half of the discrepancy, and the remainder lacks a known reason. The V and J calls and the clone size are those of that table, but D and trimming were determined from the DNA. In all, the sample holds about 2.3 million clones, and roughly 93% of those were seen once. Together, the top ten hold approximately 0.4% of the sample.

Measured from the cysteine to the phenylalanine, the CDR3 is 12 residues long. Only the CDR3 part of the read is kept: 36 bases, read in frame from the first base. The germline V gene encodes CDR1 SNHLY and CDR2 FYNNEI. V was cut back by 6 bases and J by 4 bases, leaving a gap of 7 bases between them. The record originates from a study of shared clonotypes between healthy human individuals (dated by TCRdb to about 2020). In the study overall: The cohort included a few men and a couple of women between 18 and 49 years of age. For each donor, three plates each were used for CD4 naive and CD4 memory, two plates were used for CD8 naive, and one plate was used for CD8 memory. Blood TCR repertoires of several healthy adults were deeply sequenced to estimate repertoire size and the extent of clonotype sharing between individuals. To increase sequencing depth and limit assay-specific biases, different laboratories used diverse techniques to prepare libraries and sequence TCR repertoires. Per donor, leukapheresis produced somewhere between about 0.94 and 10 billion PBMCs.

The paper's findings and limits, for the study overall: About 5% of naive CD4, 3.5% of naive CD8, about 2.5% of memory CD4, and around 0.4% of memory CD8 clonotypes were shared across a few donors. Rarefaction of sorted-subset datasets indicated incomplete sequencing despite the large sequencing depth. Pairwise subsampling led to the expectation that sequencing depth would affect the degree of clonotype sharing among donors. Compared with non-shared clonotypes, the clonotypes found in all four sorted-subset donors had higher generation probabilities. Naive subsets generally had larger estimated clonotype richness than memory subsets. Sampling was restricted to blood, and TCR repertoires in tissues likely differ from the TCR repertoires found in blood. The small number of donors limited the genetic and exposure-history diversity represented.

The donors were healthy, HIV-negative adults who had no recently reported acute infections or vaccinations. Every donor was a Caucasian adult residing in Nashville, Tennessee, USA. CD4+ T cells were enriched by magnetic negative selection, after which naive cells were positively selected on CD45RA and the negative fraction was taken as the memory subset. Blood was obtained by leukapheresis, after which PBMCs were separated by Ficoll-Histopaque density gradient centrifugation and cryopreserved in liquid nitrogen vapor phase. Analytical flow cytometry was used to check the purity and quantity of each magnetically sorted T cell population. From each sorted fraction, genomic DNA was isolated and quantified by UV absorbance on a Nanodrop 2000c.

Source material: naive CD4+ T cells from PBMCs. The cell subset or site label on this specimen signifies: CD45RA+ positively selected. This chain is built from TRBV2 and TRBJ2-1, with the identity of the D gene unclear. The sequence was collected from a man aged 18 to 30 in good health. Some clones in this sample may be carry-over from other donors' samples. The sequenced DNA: TGTGCCAGCAGCGACGGTTACAATGAGCAGTTCTTC. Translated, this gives CASSDGYNEQFF.